A single sample gave rise to the 29 T cell receptor beta chains below, sequenced in a study of blood T cell repertoires in COVID-19. Here immunoSEQ multiplex PCR was the method, and the copy in TCRdb shows in-frame clones only, minus some. Seen here are 59,000 or so clones, 75% to 90% observed once, and the top ten hold 10% to 15%. The specimen was peripheral blood. These receptors were taken from a human donor in a cohort sampled during active COVID-19.

This chain joins TRBV5-1 and TRBJ2-5, with TRBD2 matching over 8 bases. The CDR3 is 15 residues long. Germline CDR1 SGHRS, CDR2 YFSETQ. The junction had 8 bases not matched to a gene; V was cut back by 3 bases and J by 4 bases. CDR3 region: CASSSQDGGGETQYF. Written as DNA, the CDR3 is TGCGCCAGCAGCTCCCAGGACGGGGGGGGAGAGACCCAGTACTTC.

This clone was detected once. The V and J genes are TRBV5-1 and TRBJ1-2, with D possibly matching TRBD1 (6 bases). V lost 4 bases to trimming and J lost 7 bases, with 14 bases between them. The germline CDR1 and CDR2 sequences are SGHRS and YFSETQ. This CDR3 contains 13 residues. The CDR3 region is CASSPDRSGGYTF. Written as DNA, the CDR3 is TGCGCCAGCAGCCCGGACAGATCCGGTGGCTACACCTTC.

The gene calls are TRBV6-5 and TRBJ1-1; no clear D. The CDR3 length is 13 residues. Trimming stripped 9 bases from V and 0 bases from J, with 11 bases between. In germline, CDR1 is MNHEY, CDR2 SVGAGI. The CDR3 loop is CASGRSMNTEAFF. The CDR3 nucleotides are TGTGCCAGTGGCAGATCCATGAACACTGAAGCTTTCTTT.

The chain combines TRBV5-4 with TRBJ1-1, with D unresolved. The ends were cut back, 5 bases at V and 5 bases at J, with 13 bases in the middle. The CDR3 has 13 residues. Germline values: CDR1 SGHNT, CDR2 YYREEE (reference sequence). The CDR3 here is CASSVSSWTEAFF. The CDR3 DNA reads TGTGCCAGCAGTGTATCCAGTTGGACTGAAGCTTTCTTT.

This clone is a singleton in its sample. V usage is TRBV3-1 (or the pseudogene TRBV3-2) and J usage is TRBJ1-4; no reliable D call. V was trimmed by 4 bases and J by 7 bases, leaving 13 bases between them. The CDR3 consists of 14 residues. Germline CDR1 and CDR2: LGHDT and YNNKEL (reference sequence). The CDR3 DNA follows: TGTGCCAGCAGCCCCTGGACTATCGGTGAAAAACTGTTTTTT. Translating gives CASSPWTIGEKLFF.

This clone was seen a few times. V usage is TRBV5-1 and J usage is TRBJ2-3; D gene uncertain. Trimming stripped 0 bases from V and 5 bases from J, with 13 bases between. The germline CDR1 and CDR2 sequences are SGHRS and YFSETQ. The CDR3 loop spans 15 amino acids. The CDR3 reads CASSLAASLLDTQYF. The CDR3 nucleotides are TGCGCCAGCAGCTTGGCCGCTAGTCTATTAGATACGCAGTATTTT. Supplemented by reference TRBV5-1 and TRBJ2-3, the full variable domain reads KAGVTQTPRYLIKTRGQQVTLSCSPISGHRSVSWYQQTPGQGLQFLFEYFSETQRNKGNFPGRFSGRQFSNSRSEMNVSTLELGDSALYLCASSLAASLLDTQYFGPGTRLTVL.

The CDR3, as DNA: TGTGCCAGCAGCGACCGGGACAGAGCCTACAATGAGCAGTTCTTC. This encodes CASSDRDRAYNEQFF. The genes are TRBV9 and TRBJ2-1; 7 bases agree with TRBD1. V lost 3 bases, J lost 2 bases, and 5 bases stayed unmatched. CDR1 is SGDLS, CDR2 YYNGEE, per germline. This CDR3 has 15 residues.

This rearrangement joins TRBV12-5 to TRBJ2-3, with a possible D match to TRBD2 (5 bases). Germline CDR1 is LGHNT and CDR2 is FRNRAP. The CDR3 totals 12 residues. Trimming left V 6 bases short and J 2 bases short, with 6 bases between. CDR3 sequence: CASGGNTDTQYF. CDR3 DNA sequence: TGTGCTAGTGGCGGGAACACAGATACGCAGTATTTT.

There are a few counts of this clone. The V gene is TRBV20-1, the J gene TRBJ2-7, with 10 positions matching TRBD2. The CDR3 is 14 residues long. V lost 3 bases to trimming and J lost 3 bases; unmatched junction nucleotides: 5. From germline, CDR1 is DFQATT and CDR2 SNEGSKA (reference sequence). The CDR3: CSASPLAGLYEQYF. The DNA for the CDR3 is TGCAGTGCTAGTCCACTAGCGGGACTCTACGAGCAGTACTTC.

The V call is TRBV5-1, the J call TRBJ1-1; 8 nucleotides line up with TRBD1. The V gene end was trimmed by 4 bases and the J gene end by 0 bases; junction bases not matched to a gene: 14. The CDR3 is made up of 18 amino acids. The germline V gene encodes CDR1 SGHRS and CDR2 YFSETQ. The CDR3 nucleotides are TGCGCCAGCAGCCCGGAGTACCAGGGGGCGCATATGAACACTGAAGCTTTCTTT. This sequence encodes CASSPEYQGAHMNTEAFF.

The chain is built from TRBV6-4 and TRBJ1-2; D is ambiguous. V was cut by 5 bases and J by 3 bases, with 16 bases left in between. The length of the CDR3 is 15 residues. Germline values: CDR1 MRHNA, CDR2 SNTAGT. CDR3 loop: CASSLEAGSDYGYTF. DNA for the CDR3: TGTGCCAGCAGTCTAGAGGCGGGCAGTGACTATGGCTACACCTTC.

J is TRBJ2-7 and V is TRBV28; TRBD2 might be the D (7 bases). This CDR3 region has 15 residues. With 6 bases removed from V and 3 bases from J, the gap between germline ends came to 18 bases. In germline, CDR1 is MDHEN, CDR2 SYDVKM. The CDR3 sequence: CASSPTDGGHYEQYV. CDR3 in DNA: TGTGCCAGCAGCCCCACCGACGGGGGGCACTACGAGCAGTACGTC.

This clone has a single count. V usage is TRBV27 and J usage is TRBJ1-5, with TRBD1 matching over 7 bases. CDR1 is MNHEY, CDR2 SMNVEV, per germline (reference sequence). The CDR3 consists of 19 residues. The V and J ends lost 2 bases and 0 bases, in that order; junction bases with no gene match: 13. CDR3 DNA sequence: TGTGCCAGCAGTTTAAGGGGATGGGACAGCTCTTATAGCAATCAGCCCCAGCATTTT. Protein sequence: CASSLRGWDSSYSNQPQHF.

The rearrangement links TRBV7-8 to TRBJ1-5; tentative D call: TRBD1 (6 bases). Looked up from germline, CDR1 is SGHVS and CDR2 is FQNEAQ. V was trimmed by 5 bases and J by 2 bases, leaving 13 bases between them. This CDR3 has 15 residues. For the CDR3, the DNA is TGTGCCAGCAGCCGAAATGCAGGGGGCAATCAGCCCCAGCATTTT. Translated: CASSRNAGGNQPQHF.

CDR3 nucleotide sequence: TGTGCCAGCGGCAATAGGGGTACAGATACGCAGTATTTT. Translation: CASGNRGTDTQYF. The gene calls are TRBV12-3 or TRBV12-4 and TRBJ2-3; D is perhaps TRBD1 (5 bases). The ends were cut back, 8 bases at V and 3 bases at J, with 12 bases in the middle. The CDR3 sequence is 13 residues long.

This rearrangement joins TRBV3-1 (or the pseudogene TRBV3-2) to TRBJ1-1; tentatively, D is TRBD1 (5 bases). The germline V gene has CDR1 LGHDT and CDR2 YNNKEL (reference sequence). The V and J ends lost 1 base and 4 bases respectively, with 10 bases between them. This CDR3 is 14 amino acids long. This CDR3 is CASSQGRGITEAFF. CDR3 DNA: TGTGCCAGCAGCCAAGGGAGGGGTATCACTGAAGCTTTCTTT.

V usage is TRBV12-3 or TRBV12-4 and J usage is TRBJ2-3, with D unclear. Trimming stripped 3 bases from V and 1 base from J, with 2 bases between. The CDR3 is 12 residues long. The DNA of the CDR3 is TGTGCCAGCAGTTTCGGCACAGATACGCAGTATTTT. As protein: CASSFGTDTQYF.

The rearrangement links TRBV18 to TRBJ1-1; D gene unclear. Germline values: CDR1 KGHSH, CDR2 LQKENI. The V end lost 3 bases, the J end lost 0 bases, and 5 bases lay between the germline ends. CDR3 size: 13 residues. Here the CDR3 reads CASSPAMNTEAFF. CDR3 DNA sequence: TGTGCCAGCTCACCGGCAATGAACACTGAAGCTTTCTTT.

The chain links TRBV11-3 to TRBJ2-3; 11 positions agree with TRBD2. CDR3 length: 15 residues. Germline CDR1 reads SGHNT; CDR2 reads YENEEA. The J segment lost 3 bases and the V segment lost 3 bases, leaving 2 bases of the junction unmatched. The CDR3 DNA reads TGTGCCAGCAGCTTTAGCGGGGGGGCTACAGATACGCAGTATTTT. This gives the protein CASSFSGGATDTQYF.

J is TRBJ2-5 and V is TRBV18; 9 nucleotides line up with TRBD2. The CDR3 totals 14 residues. V lost 3 bases to trimming and J lost 5 bases; unmatched junction nucleotides: 4. CDR1 is KGHSH, CDR2 LQKENI, per germline. The CDR3 is CASSPGGGAETQYF. CDR3 DNA: TGTGCCAGCTCACCCGGCGGGGGGGCTGAGACCCAGTACTTC.

The V and J genes are TRBV7-9 and TRBJ2-2, with D possibly matching TRBD2 (5 bases). The V gene's germline CDR1 is SEHNR and CDR2 FQNEAQ (reference sequence). CDR3 length: 15 amino acids. Trimming left V 1 base short and J 6 bases short, with 12 bases between. The CDR3 reads CASSLERTSSGELFF. In nucleotides, the CDR3 is TGTGCCAGCAGCTTAGAGCGGACCTCCTCCGGGGAGCTGTTTTTT.

This chain links TRBV19 with TRBJ2-6, with TRBD2 as a possible D gene (7 bases). This CDR3 spans 17 amino acids. Germline lookup yields CDR1 LNHDA and CDR2 SQIVND (reference sequence). The ends were cut back, 7 bases at V and 4 bases at J, with 20 bases in the middle. The CDR3 nucleotides read TGTGCCAGTAAACCGACGTGGGGGGGCGTCGGGGCCAACGTCCTGACTTTC. Translated: CASKPTWGGVGANVLTF.

This clone was counted only a few times. The genes are TRBV30 and TRBJ1-2, with a possible D match to TRBD1 (5 bases). Looked up from germline, CDR1 is GTSNPN and CDR2 is SVGIG (reference sequence). V gave up 3 bases and J gave up 8 bases, with 16 bases separating them. The CDR3 is made up of 13 amino acids. The CDR3 coding sequence is TGTGCCTGGAGAGGGACGGGAGTGAGAGGCTACACCTTC. This codes for CAWRGTGVRGYTF.

The DNA of the CDR3 is TGTGCCAGCACCACGGGACTAGCGGGGGGAGAGACCCAGTACTTC. Its protein product is CASTTGLAGGETQYF. V gene TRBV3-1 (or the pseudogene TRBV3-2) combines with J gene TRBJ2-5; 15 positions agree with TRBD2. The CDR3 has 15 residues. V shed 7 bases and J 4 bases; nucleotides not matched to a gene: 4. In germline, CDR1 is LGHDT, CDR2 YNNKEL (reference sequence).

For the CDR3, the DNA is TGTGCCAGCAACGGACTAGCGGGGGAGGTATCCTACAATGAGCAGTTCTTC. Protein: CASNGLAGEVSYNEQFF. This rearrangement joins TRBV27 to TRBJ2-1; 13 bases are shared with TRBD2. Unmatched junction bases numbered 7, after V lost 7 bases and J lost 1 base. This CDR3 has 17 residues. Germline values: CDR1 MNHEY, CDR2 SMNVEV (reference sequence).

The chain carries TRBV5-8 and TRBJ1-1; 7 nucleotides agree with TRBD1. In germline, CDR1 is SGHTS, CDR2 YDEGEE. This CDR3 is 15 amino acids long. With V trimmed by 5 bases and J by 2 bases, 9 bases remained unmatched. The CDR3 protein is CASSSYYRGNTEAFF. CDR3 DNA: TGTGCCAGCAGTAGTTATTACAGGGGAAACACTGAAGCTTTCTTT.

In its sample, this clone was seen a few times. The DNA of the CDR3 is TGTGCCAGCAGCTTAGGAGGGGGCGAGGGTCAGCCCCAGCATTTT. It specifies CASSLGGGEGQPQHF. The chain uses TRBV7-9 and TRBJ1-5; TRBD1 matches at 7 bases. The CDR3 spans 15 residues. With V trimmed by 1 base and J by 6 bases, 6 bases remained unmatched. The V gene's germline CDR1 is SEHNR and CDR2 FQNEAQ (reference sequence).

This clone was observed a single time. V gene TRBV28 combines with J gene TRBJ1-3; maybe TRBD1 (5 bases). The CDR3 contains 16 residues. The germline CDR1 and CDR2 sequences are MDHEN and SYDVKM. V was pared by 4 bases and J by 4 bases, with 17 bases between. As DNA, the CDR3 is TGTGCCAGCAGTTCCCTGATCGGGGGTCCCGGAAACACCATATATTTT. This gives the protein CASSSLIGGPGNTIYF.

In its sample, this clone was seen a few times. V is TRBV5-4 and J is TRBJ1-2; possible D gene TRBD1, 5 bases. Germline V gene sequence: CDR1 SGHNT, CDR2 YYREEE (reference sequence). The CDR3 spans 16 residues. With 5 bases removed from V and 1 base from J, the gap between germline ends came to 18 bases. The CDR3 nucleotides are TGTGCCAGCAGAGGGCTGGGGCAGGAGATTAACTATGGCTACACCTTC. Protein: CASRGLGQEINYGYTF.